The rows below give T cell receptor beta chains drawn from one sample of a study of cytomegalovirus exposure and HLA in healthy donors. Libraries were prepared by immunoSEQ multiplex PCR; TCRdb keeps only in-frame clonotypes and omits some of them. The sample includes about 150,000 clones, around 75% of them seen just once. Sequencing was done on a sample of PBMCs. The origin of the receptors is a woman in her thirties or forties in good health and CMV-seronegative. CDR3s include the opening cysteine and the closing phenylalanine or tryptophan. A D gene is named only where the DNA matches it firmly. Not all rows give a size; the values are once, few, many and, for expanded clones, a class.

TRBV6-1	TRBJ1-2	TRBD1	16	.	CASGELGLTGPYGYTF	TGTGCCAGCGGTGAACTCGGGCTGACAGGGCCGTATGGCTACACCTTC
TRBV6-1	TRBJ2-5	.	13	.	CASSGQIQETQYF	TGTGCCAGCAGTGGACAGATTCAAGAGACCCAGTACTTC
TRBV11-2	TRBJ2-1	.	14	few	CASSLVAGKNEQFF	TGTGCCAGCAGCTTAGTTGCGGGGAAGAATGAGCAGTTCTTC
TRBV7-6	TRBJ1-6	TRBD1	15	.	CASSWGQGLNSPLHF	TGTGCCAGCAGCTGGGGACAGGGCCTTAATTCACCCCTCCACTTT
TRBV6-5	TRBJ1-1	TRBD1	14	.	CASSGTVLNTEAFF	TGTGCCAGCAGTGGGACAGTCTTGAACACTGAAGCTTTCTTT
TRBV5-4	TRBJ2-7	TRBD2	15	once	CASSLDGGSGREQYF	TGTGCCAGCAGCTTGGATGGAGGTAGCGGGCGCGAGCAGTACTTC
TRBV15	TRBJ1-3	TRBD1	15	.	CATSRDSFSGNTIYF	TGTGCCACCAGCCGGGACAGCTTCTCTGGAAACACCATATATTTT
TRBV27	TRBJ2-7	.	13	.	CATPRSGNYEQYF	TGTGCCACCCCACGGAGCGGTAACTACGAGCAGTACTTC
TRBV18	TRBJ1-4	TRBD1	15	few	CASSPSGQGREKLFF	TGTGCCAGCTCACCCTCGGGACAGGGTCGGGAAAAACTGTTTTTT
TRBV29-1	TRBJ1-1	TRBD1	14	.	CSGFPWDRGREAFF	TGCAGCGGATTTCCTTGGGACAGGGGGCGTGAAGCTTTCTTT
TRBV6-5	TRBJ1-6	.	15	.	CASSYFGGGNSPLHF	TGTGCCAGCAGTTACTTCGGGGGTGGTAATTCACCCCTCCACTTT
TRBV19	TRBJ1-2	.	16	.	CASSSPIRSPNYGYTF	TGTGCCAGTAGTAGCCCGATACGGAGCCCTAACTATGGCTACACCTTC
TRBV19	TRBJ2-6	.	18	few	CASSIYRQTLKGANVLTF	TGTGCCAGTAGTATCTACAGACAGACACTCAAAGGGGCCAACGTCCTGACTTTC
TRBV7-7	TRBJ2-7	TRBD2	15	.	CASSSLAGGISEQYF	TGTGCCAGCAGCTCGCTAGCGGGAGGAATAAGCGAGCAGTACTTC
TRBV4-1	TRBJ1-4	.	16	.	CASSQVSPPLNEKLFF	TGCGCCAGCAGCCAAGTAAGCCCCCCTCTTAATGAAAAACTGTTTTTT
TRBV5-1	TRBJ2-7	TRBD1	14	.	CASSPGQGLYEQYF	TGCGCCAGCAGCCCGGGACAGGGGCTGTACGAGCAGTACTTC
TRBV27	TRBJ2-1	.	14	.	CATTGDIPYNEQFF	TGTGCCACCACTGGGGACATCCCCTACAATGAGCAGTTCTTC
TRBV7-6	TRBJ2-3	.	13	.	CASSLGSADTQYF	TGTGCCAGCAGCTTAGGTTCTGCAGATACGCAGTATTTT
TRBV18	TRBJ2-1	TRBD2	16	.	CASSSTSGGAINEQFF	TGTGCCAGCTCATCGACTAGCGGGGGGGCCATCAATGAGCAGTTCTTC
TRBV7-9	TRBJ1-3	.	14	.	CASSPGHSGNTIYF	TGTGCCAGCAGCCCGGGACACTCTGGAAACACCATATATTTT
TRBV29-1	TRBJ1-1	TRBD1	13	once	CSVRGQGNTEAFF	TGCAGCGTTCGAGGACAGGGGAACACTGAAGCTTTCTTT
TRBV28	TRBJ2-7	.	17	.	CASSPFEGGKRTYEQYF	TGTGCCAGCAGTCCCTTTGAGGGCGGAAAACGAACCTACGAGCAGTACTTC
TRBV18	TRBJ2-7	.	14	few	CASSPRAGENEQYF	TGTGCCAGCTCACCACGGGCAGGCGAGAACGAGCAGTACTTC
TRBV11-2	TRBJ2-7	TRBD2	17	.	CASSSPGGGRASYEQYF	TGTGCCAGCAGCTCCCCCGGGGGCGGGAGGGCCTCTTACGAGCAGTACTTC
TRBV10-2	TRBJ1-3	TRBD1	15	.	CASRVQGAAGNTIYF	TGCGCCAGCAGGGTACAGGGGGCCGCTGGAAACACCATATATTTT
TRBV30	TRBJ1-3	.	13	.	CAWSWGVSNTIYF	TGTGCCTGGAGTTGGGGGGTATCGAACACCATATATTTT
TRBV21-1	TRBJ2-4	.	18	.	CASSNDHPSGSTKNIQYF	TGTGCCAGCAGCAACGACCATCCTAGCGGATCTACCAAAAACATTCAGTACTTC
TRBV5-1	TRBJ2-7	TRBD1	15	.	CASSGQGAGTYEQYF	TGCGCCAGCAGCGGTCAGGGGGCAGGGACCTACGAGCAGTACTTC
TRBV18	TRBJ2-1	.	15	.	CASSPGTSSYNEQFF	TGTGCCAGCTCACCGGGCACCAGCTCCTACAATGAGCAGTTCTTC
TRBV5-1	TRBJ1-1	.	16	.	CASSLAAGALNTEAFF	TGCGCCAGCAGCTTGGCGGCGGGGGCTCTGAACACTGAAGCTTTCTTT
TRBV7-8	TRBJ1-1	.	14	.	CASSLSGGKFEAFF	TGTGCCAGCAGCTTATCGGGAGGGAAGTTCGAAGCTTTCTTT
TRBV28	TRBJ1-5	.	14	.	CASSLLLIYQPQHF	TGTGCCAGCAGTTTACTACTAATCTATCAGCCCCAGCATTTT
TRBV30	TRBJ2-2	TRBD2	15	once	CAWSVSGGNTGELFF	TGTGCCTGGAGTGTATCGGGGGGGAACACCGGGGAGCTGTTTTTT
TRBV4-1	TRBJ2-1	TRBD1	17	.	CASSRPTGTGSYNEQFF	TGCGCCAGCAGCCGGCCCACCGGGACAGGGTCCTACAATGAGCAGTTCTTC
TRBV10-3	TRBJ2-1	TRBD1	17	.	CAISETRTGITNNEQFF	TGTGCCATCAGTGAGACCCGGACAGGGATTACTAACAATGAGCAGTTCTTC
TRBV2	TRBJ2-5	.	12	.	CASSEERETQYF	TGTGCCAGCAGCGAGGAGAGAGAGACCCAGTACTTC
TRBV2	TRBJ2-1	.	16	.	CASSELTSLEGNEQFF	TGTGCCAGCAGTGAGCTGACTAGTCTGGAGGGCAATGAGCAGTTCTTC
TRBV25-1	TRBJ1-5	.	14	.	CASSDRASNQPQHF	TGTGCCAGCAGTGACAGGGCTAGCAATCAGCCCCAGCATTTT
TRBV18	TRBJ2-7	TRBD2	15	.	CASSLTGTSEYEQYF	TGTGCCAGCTCACTGACCGGGACTAGCGAGTACGAGCAGTACTTC